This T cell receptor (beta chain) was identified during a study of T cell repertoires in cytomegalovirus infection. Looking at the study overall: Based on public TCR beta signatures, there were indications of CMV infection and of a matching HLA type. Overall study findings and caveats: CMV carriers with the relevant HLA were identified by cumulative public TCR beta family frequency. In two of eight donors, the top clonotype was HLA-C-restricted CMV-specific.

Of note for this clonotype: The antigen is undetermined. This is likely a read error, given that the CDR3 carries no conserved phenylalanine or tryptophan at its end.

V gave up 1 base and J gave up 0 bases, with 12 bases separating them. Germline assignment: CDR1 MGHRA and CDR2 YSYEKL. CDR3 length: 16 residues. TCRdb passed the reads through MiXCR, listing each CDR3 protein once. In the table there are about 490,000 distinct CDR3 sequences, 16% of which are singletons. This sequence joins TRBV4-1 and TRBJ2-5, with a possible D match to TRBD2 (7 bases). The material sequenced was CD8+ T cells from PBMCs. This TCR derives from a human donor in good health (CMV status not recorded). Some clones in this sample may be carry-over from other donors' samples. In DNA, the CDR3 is TGCGCCAGCAGCCAAGGGGGGGGGCTGTACCAAGAGACCCAGTACTTA. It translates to CASSQGGGLYQETQYL.